Included here is one T cell receptor beta chain sequence, with context. This entry is derived from a study of CD4 and CD8 cells across lung adenocarcinoma regions. TCRdb ran MiXCR on the PCR reads and lists one entry per CDR3 protein. The repertoire holds about 19,000 distinct CDR3 sequences, with about 46% as singletons. The patients had localized lung adenocarcinoma, a non-small cell subtype. The germline V gene has CDR1 MNHEY and CDR2 SVGAGI. Trimming shortened V by 0 bases and J by 2 bases, and 7 bases separated the two germline ends. The CDR3 is 14 residues long. This chain joins TRBV6-5 and TRBJ1-1; D is unresolved. Sequencing was done on a sample of CD4+ T cells from the margin of a lung tumor. The source of this sequence is a male donor with lung adenocarcinoma. The CD4 and CD8 labels of this study may be unreliable. The CDR3 DNA is TGTGCCAGCAGTTACTCGTTTTCTAACACTGAAGCTTTCTTT. This gives the protein CASSYSFSNTEAFF.